This is a list of T cell receptor beta chains from one sample in a study of beta chain features in type 1 diabetes. Assay used: immunoSEQ multiplex PCR; TCRdb lists only in-frame clones, some missing. The data show under 250,000 clones, less than 15% seen once. The sequenced sample consisted of naive CD4+ T cells from blood. Receptors were obtained from a woman between 35 and 50 years old in good health. The CDR3 runs from the conserved cysteine through the conserved F or W. D genes are given only for firm matches. Clone size appears in some rows only: once, few, many, or a class for an expanded clone.

D gene,J gene,clone size,V gene,CDR3 protein,CDR3 DNA
TRBD1,TRBJ1-2,-,TRBV5-6,CASSLGTGPYGYTF,TGTGCCAGCAGCTTGGGGACAGGGCCCTATGGCTACACCTTC
-,TRBJ1-5,-,TRBV2,CASRGGPGSNQPQHF,TGTGCCAGCAGGGGTGGGCCCGGATCTAATCAGCCCCAGCATTTT
-,TRBJ1-1,-,TRBV7-9,CASSPRGYAEAFF,TGTGCCAGCAGTCCACGGGGTTATGCTGAAGCTTTCTTT
-,TRBJ2-5,-,TRBV6-5,CASTDSFTGETQYF,TGTGCCAGCACGGACAGCTTCACGGGAGAGACCCAGTACTTC
TRBD2,TRBJ2-3,few,TRBV5-4,CASQLAGADTQYF,TGTGCCAGCCAGCTAGCGGGGGCAGATACGCAGTATTTT
-,TRBJ1-2,-,TRBV9,CASSPIRDILGYTF,TGTGCCAGCAGCCCGATCCGGGACATACTTGGCTACACCTTC
-,TRBJ1-1,few,TRBV5-1,CASSTTGGVNTEAFF,TGCGCCAGCAGCACAACCGGGGGGGTGAACACTGAAGCTTTCTTT
-,TRBJ2-7,few,TRBV9,CASSPVAGTSYEQYF,TGTGCCAGCAGCCCCGTGGCAGGAACGTCCTACGAGCAGTACTTC
TRBD1,TRBJ1-6,-,TRBV13,CASSGDRRSSYNSPLHF,TGTGCCAGCAGCGGGGACAGGCGAAGCTCCTATAATTCACCCCTCCACTTT
-,TRBJ1-5,once,TRBV19,CASSLAGISNQPQHF,TGTGCCAGTAGTCTGGCAGGGATTAGCAATCAGCCCCAGCATTTT
-,TRBJ1-6,-,TRBV25-1,CASSEQPVAGSPLHF,TGTGCCAGCAGTGAACAACCAGTGGCGGGGTCACCCCTCCACTTT